The clone carrying this T cell receptor (beta chain) was observed once. Its cognate antigen is unknown. The DNA is omitted, as the CDR3 cannot be located on it reliably, and the CDR3 follows TCRdb's listing. This specimen comes from a study of cytomegalovirus exposure and HLA in healthy donors. Notes on the study in general: Most observed TCR sequences were rare, whereas some public TCRs were detected in many donors. TCR beta sequences reportedly predicted the HLA-A and HLA-B alleles of most subjects accurately. With further analysis later on, most CMV-associated TCR beta chains appeared HLA-restricted.

The germline gives CDR1 GTSNPN, CDR2 SVGIG (reference sequence). Ends included, the CDR3 has 13 residues. Primers included in the PCR were 60 Vbeta and 13 Jbeta primers. TCRdb keeps only in-frame clones here, not all; method: immunoSEQ multiplex PCR. The sample lists fewer than 250,000 clones; over 60% were seen once. This chain links TRBV30 with TRBJ1-2; TRBD1 is taken as the D call from the table, unchecked against the DNA. The sample taken for sequencing was PBMCs. The clonotype was recovered from a woman aged 40 to 50 in good health and CMV-seronegative. This CDR3 is CASRDIGFGRGTF.